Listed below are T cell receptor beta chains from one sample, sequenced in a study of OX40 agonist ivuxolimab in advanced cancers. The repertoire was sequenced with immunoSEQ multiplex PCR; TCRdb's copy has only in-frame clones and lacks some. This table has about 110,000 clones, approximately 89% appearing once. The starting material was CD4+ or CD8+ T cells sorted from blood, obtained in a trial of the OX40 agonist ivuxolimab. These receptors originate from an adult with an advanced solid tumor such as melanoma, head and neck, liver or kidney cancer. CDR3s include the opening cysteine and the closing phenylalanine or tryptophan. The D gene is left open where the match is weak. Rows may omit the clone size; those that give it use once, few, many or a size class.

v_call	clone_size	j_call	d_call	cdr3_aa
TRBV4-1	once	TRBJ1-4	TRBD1	CASSQDPGQGNEKLFF
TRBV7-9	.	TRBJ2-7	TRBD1	CASSDRTGGIYEQYF
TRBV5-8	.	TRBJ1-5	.	CASSPGQYSNQPQHF
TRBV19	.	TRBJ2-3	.	CASRAQGGTDTQYF
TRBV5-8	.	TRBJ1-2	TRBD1	CASSLGGQGENYGYTF
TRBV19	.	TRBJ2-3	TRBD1	CASNRQGAGDTQYF
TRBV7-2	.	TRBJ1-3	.	CASSFYPDSGNTIYF
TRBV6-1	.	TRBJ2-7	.	CASRDSPYEQYF
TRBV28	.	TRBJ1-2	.	CASSLPSTAYTF
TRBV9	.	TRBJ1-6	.	CASSVAVQSYSPLHF
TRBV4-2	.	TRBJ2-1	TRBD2	CASSQVTSGEWNEQFF
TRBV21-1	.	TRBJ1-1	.	CASSKGKGLGTEAFF
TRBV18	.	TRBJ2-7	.	CASSPIEGFSYEQYF
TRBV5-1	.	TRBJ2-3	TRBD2	CASSPLLLAGVADTQYF
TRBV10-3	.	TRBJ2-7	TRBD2	CAISKTGTSGTLEQYF
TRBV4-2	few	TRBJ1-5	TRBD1	CASSPGQGDGQPQHF
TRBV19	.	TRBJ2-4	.	CASRPVGDGYKNIQYF
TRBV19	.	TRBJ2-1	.	CASRPRVGEQFF
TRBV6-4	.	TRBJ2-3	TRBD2	CASSDSGGTDTQYF
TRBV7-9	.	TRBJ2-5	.	CASSNQETQYF
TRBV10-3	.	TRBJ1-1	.	CAISEGRSNTEAFF
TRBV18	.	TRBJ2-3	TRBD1	CASSLGTVVDTQYF